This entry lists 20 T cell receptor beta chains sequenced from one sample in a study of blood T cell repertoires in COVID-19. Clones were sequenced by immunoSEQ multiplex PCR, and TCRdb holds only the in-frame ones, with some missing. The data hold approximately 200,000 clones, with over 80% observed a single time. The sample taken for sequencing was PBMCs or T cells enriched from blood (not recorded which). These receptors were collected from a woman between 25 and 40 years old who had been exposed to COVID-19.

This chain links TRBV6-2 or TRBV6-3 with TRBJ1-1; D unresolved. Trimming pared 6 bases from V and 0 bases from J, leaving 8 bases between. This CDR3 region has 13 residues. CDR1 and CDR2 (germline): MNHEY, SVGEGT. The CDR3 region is CASSLIVNTEAFF. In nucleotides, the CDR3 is TGTGCCAGCAGCCTGATAGTGAACACTGAAGCTTTCTTT.

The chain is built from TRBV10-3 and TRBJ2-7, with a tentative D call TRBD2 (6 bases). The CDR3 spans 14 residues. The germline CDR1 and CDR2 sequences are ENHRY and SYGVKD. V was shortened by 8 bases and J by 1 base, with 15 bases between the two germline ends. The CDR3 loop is CAISTSGGSYEQYF. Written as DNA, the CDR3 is TGTGCCATCTCTACCTCCGGGGGTTCCTACGAGCAGTACTTC.

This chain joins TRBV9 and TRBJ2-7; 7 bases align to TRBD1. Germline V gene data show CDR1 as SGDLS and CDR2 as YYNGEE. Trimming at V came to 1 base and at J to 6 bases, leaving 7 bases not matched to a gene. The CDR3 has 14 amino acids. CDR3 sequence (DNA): TGTGCCAGCAGCGTATCCCCCTCAGGGGGCGAGCAGTACTTC. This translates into CASSVSPSGGEQYF.

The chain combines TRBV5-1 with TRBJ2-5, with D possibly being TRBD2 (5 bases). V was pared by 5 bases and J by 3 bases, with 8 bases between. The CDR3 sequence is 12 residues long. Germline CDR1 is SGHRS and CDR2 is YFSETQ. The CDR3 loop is CASREGKETQYF. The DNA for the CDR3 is TGCGCCAGCAGAGAGGGTAAAGAGACCCAGTACTTC.

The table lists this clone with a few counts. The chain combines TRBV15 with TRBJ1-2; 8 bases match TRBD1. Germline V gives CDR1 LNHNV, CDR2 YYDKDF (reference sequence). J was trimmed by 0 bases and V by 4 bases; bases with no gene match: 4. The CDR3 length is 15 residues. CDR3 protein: CATSTGQGSNYGYTF. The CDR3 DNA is TGTGCCACCAGCACCGGACAGGGCTCTAACTATGGCTACACCTTC.

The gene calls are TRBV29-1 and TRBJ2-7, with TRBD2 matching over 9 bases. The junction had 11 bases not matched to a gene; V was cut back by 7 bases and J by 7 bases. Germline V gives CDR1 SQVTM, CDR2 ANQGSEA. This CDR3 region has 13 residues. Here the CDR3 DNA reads TGCAGCGCCAAAGCGGGAGGAAATCGGGAGCAGTACTTC. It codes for CSAKAGGNREQYF.

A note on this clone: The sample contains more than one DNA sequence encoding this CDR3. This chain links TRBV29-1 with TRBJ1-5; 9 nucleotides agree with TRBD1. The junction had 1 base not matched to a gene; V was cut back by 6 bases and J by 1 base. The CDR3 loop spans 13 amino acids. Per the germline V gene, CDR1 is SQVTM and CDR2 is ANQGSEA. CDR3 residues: CSVGQGSNQPQHF. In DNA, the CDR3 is TGCAGCGTCGGACAGGGGAGCAATCAGCCCCAGCATTTT.

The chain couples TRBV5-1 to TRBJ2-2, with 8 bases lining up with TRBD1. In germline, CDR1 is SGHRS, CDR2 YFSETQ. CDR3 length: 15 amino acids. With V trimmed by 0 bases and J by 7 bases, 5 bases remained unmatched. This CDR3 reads CASSLGTGNIGELFF. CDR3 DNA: TGCGCCAGCAGCTTGGGGACAGGGAATATCGGGGAGCTGTTTTTT.

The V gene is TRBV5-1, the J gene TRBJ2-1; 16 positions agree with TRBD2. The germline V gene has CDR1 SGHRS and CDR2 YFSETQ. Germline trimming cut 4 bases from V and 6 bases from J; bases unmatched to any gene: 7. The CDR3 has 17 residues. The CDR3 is CASSQGLAGGLSNEQFF. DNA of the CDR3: TGCGCCAGCAGCCAGGGACTAGCGGGAGGGCTATCCAATGAGCAGTTCTTC.

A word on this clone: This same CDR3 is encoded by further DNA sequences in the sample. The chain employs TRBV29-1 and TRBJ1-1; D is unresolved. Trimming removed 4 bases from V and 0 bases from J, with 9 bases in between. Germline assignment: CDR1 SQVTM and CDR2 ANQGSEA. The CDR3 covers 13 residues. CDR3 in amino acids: CSVGAGLNTEAFF. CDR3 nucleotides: TGCAGCGTTGGGGCCGGATTGAACACTGAAGCTTTCTTT.

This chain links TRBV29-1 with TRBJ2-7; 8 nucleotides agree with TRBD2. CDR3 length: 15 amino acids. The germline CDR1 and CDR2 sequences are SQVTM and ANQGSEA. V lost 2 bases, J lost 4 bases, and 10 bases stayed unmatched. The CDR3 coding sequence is TGCAGCGTTGAAATGCGGACGGGAGGGCCGTACGAGCAGTACTTC. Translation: CSVEMRTGGPYEQYF.

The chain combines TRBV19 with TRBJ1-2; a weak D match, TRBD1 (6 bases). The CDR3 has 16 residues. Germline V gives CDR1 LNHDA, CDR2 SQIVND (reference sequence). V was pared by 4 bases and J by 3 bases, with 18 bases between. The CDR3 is CASSTRTAGFDYGYTF. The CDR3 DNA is TGTGCCAGTAGTACCAGGACAGCCGGCTTCGACTATGGCTACACCTTC.

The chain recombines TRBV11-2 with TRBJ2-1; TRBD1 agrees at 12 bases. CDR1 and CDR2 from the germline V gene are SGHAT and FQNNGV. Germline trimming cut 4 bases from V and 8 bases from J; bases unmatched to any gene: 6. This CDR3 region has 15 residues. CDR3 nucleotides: TGTGCCAGCAGCTCCGGGACAGGGGGCCGGGATGAGCAGTTCTTC. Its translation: CASSSGTGGRDEQFF.

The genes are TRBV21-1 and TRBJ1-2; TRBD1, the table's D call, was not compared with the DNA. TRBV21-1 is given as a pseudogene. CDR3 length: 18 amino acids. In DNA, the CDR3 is TGTGCCAGCACCCCCGACAGGGGTTTTTTGAAGGGATCTACGGGCTACACCTTC. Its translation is CASTPDRGFLKGSTGYTF.

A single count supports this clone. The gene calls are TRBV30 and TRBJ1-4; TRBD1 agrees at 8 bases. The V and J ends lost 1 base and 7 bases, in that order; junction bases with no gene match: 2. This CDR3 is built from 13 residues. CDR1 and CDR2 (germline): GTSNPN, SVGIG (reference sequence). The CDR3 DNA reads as TGTGCCTGGAGTGGGACAGGGAGTGAAAAACTGTTTTTT. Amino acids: CAWSGTGSEKLFF.

CDR3 coding DNA: TGCGCCAGCAGCTTGGCCCACAGACCAGAGCAGTTCTTC. Translated: CASSLAHRPEQFF. The chain employs TRBV5-1 and TRBJ2-1; D not certain. V lost 0 bases to trimming and J lost 10 bases, with 11 bases between them. Germline-derived CDR1 and CDR2 are SGHRS and YFSETQ. This CDR3 is built from 13 residues. The entire variable domain, with the rest obtained from reference TRBV5-1 and TRBJ2-1, is as follows: KAGVTQTPRYLIKTRGQQVTLSCSPISGHRSVSWYQQTPGQGLQFLFEYFSETQRNKGNFPGRFSGRQFSNSRSEMNVSTLELGDSALYLCASSLAHRPEQFFGPGTRLTVL.

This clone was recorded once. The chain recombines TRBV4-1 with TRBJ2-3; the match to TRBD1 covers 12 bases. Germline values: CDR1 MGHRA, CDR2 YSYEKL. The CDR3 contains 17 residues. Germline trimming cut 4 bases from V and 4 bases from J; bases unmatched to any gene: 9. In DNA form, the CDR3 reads TGCGCCAGCAGCCTAACCCCGGGACAGGGGGCGTCAGATACGCAGTATTTT. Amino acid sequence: CASSLTPGQGASDTQYF.

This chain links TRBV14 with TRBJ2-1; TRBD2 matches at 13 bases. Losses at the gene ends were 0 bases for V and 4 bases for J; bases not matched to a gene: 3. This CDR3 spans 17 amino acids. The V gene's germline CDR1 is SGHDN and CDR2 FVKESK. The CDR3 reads CASSQEWGLAGYNEQFF. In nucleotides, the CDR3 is TGTGCCAGCAGCCAAGAATGGGGACTAGCGGGGTACAATGAGCAGTTCTTC.

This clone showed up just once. The CDR3 loop reads CASSKKTKRETQYF. DNA for the CDR3: TGTGCCAGCAGCAAAAAAACTAAACGGGAGACCCAGTACTTC. J is TRBJ2-5 and V is TRBV14; no definite D call. CDR1 is SGHDN, CDR2 FVKESK, per germline. Trimming took off 5 bases at V and 5 bases at J, with 15 bases between the two ends. The CDR3 loop spans 14 amino acids.

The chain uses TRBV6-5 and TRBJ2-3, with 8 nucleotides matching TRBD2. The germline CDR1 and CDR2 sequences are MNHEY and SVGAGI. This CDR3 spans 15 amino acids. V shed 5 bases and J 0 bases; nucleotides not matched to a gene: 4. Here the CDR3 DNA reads TGTGCCAGCAGTATAGCGGGGACTAGCACAGATACGCAGTATTTT. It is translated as CASSIAGTSTDTQYF.